This entry features one T cell receptor (beta chain) sequence. Its matching antigen is unknown. The entry originates in a study of blood T cells in healthy people across ages. Aged about 6 to 90, donors were systemically healthy Caucasians from Russia. A second roughly 6 to 12 cycle PCR used barcoded and J-beta primers. Samples each returned at least 2.5 million CDR3-containing paired-end reads. Via MiXCR, TCRdb re-called the 5' RACE reads, giving one row per CDR3 protein. Among roughly 1.4 million distinct CDR3 sequences, roughly 64% were seen once, and the ten largest hold over 6.5%. The study's findings and limits: Roughly linear declines in TCR beta diversity per million T cells occurred with age. With donor CMV status unknown, expanded clonotype changes were possibly confounded.

V shed 5 bases and J 4 bases; nucleotides not matched to a gene: 7. Germline V gives CDR1 SGHVS, CDR2 FNYEAQ. The CDR3 loop spans 15 amino acids. The sequencing input was blood. The rearrangement joins TRBV7-6 to TRBJ1-2, with TRBD1 matching 10 bases. The sequence derives from a man aged 18 to 30 in good health. The CDR3 nucleotides read TGTGCCAGCAGCCCGGGGGACAGGGGCCCCTATGGCTACACCTTC. The encoded protein is CASSPGDRGPYGYTF.